These 29 T cell receptor beta chains were all obtained from the same sample, sequenced in a study of T cell repertoires in aging, cancer and after chemotherapy. TRB rearrangements spanning V, D and J were amplified using mixed TRB-A/B primers. TCRdb itself ran the multiplex PCR reads through MiXCR, one entry per CDR3 protein. Of about 8,500 distinct CDR3 sequences listed, about 40% were seen once; the top ten hold 12%. TCR beta rearrangements were amplified from peripheral blood genomic DNA. The sample comprised blood. The receptors were sampled from a human donor with a solid tumor.

Regarding this clonotype: One base away lies a much larger clone, so this may be a sequencing read error. This chain connects TRBV29-1 to TRBJ2-3, with 11 bases that match TRBD1. Unmatched junction bases numbered 6, after V lost 3 bases and J lost 7 bases. Germline V CDR1 and CDR2: SQVTM, ANQGSEA. The CDR3 has 14 amino acids. This CDR3 is CSVDGTGGLNTQYF. DNA of the CDR3: TGCAGCGTTGACGGGACAGGGGGTTTGAATACGCAGTATTTT.

The chain links TRBV6-5 to TRBJ1-2, with D perhaps matching TRBD1 (5 bases). This CDR3 region has 15 residues. V was pared by 5 bases and J by 8 bases, with 21 bases between. Germline V gene data show CDR1 as MNHEY and CDR2 as SVGAGI. The CDR3 region has the DNA TGTGCCAGCAGTCTATTCCGGGGCTCTATAAGCGGCTACACCTTC. Its translation is CASSLFRGSISGYTF.

This rearrangement joins TRBV19 to TRBJ1-5; D is possibly TRBD1 (6 bases). In germline, CDR1 is LNHDA, CDR2 SQIVND (reference sequence). The CDR3 spans 15 residues. V was cut by 6 bases and J by 4 bases, with 16 bases left in between. CDR3 in DNA: TGTGCCAGTAGGAGACAGGCGTGGGAGAATCAGCCCCAGCATTTT. The encoded protein is CASRRQAWENQPQHF.

This clonotype has a single count. V usage is TRBV11-3 and J usage is TRBJ2-2, with 7 bases lining up with TRBD1. The CDR3 spans 12 residues. V trimming: 5 bases; J trimming: 15 bases; junction bases outside the gene matches: 9. The germline gives CDR1 SGHNT, CDR2 YENEEA. CDR3 in DNA: TGTGCCAGCAGCCATAACGAGGACAGGATGTTTTTT. Its translation: CASSHNEDRMFF.

This clonotype was counted only a few times. The chain combines TRBV19 with TRBJ1-2; D not certain. Germline loops: CDR1 LNHDA, CDR2 SQIVND (reference sequence). V was clipped by 8 bases and J by 8 bases, with 9 bases between them. The CDR3 runs to 10 residues. The CDR3 here is CASGLGGYTF. The DNA for the CDR3 is TGTGCCAGTGGACTCGGAGGCTACACCTTC.

In its sample, this clonotype ranks as medium-sized. This chain links TRBV29-1 with TRBJ2-3, with D possibly TRBD2 on 7 matching bases. Germline loops: CDR1 SQVTM, CDR2 ANQGSEA. V shed 6 bases and J shed 4 bases, with 20 bases lying between them. CDR3 size: 15 residues. The CDR3 here is CSVGAGGRGADTQYF. CDR3 nucleotides: TGCAGCGTGGGGGCCGGGGGGAGGGGGGCAGATACGCAGTATTTT.

The rearrangement uses TRBV15 and TRBJ2-1; D is unresolved. Germline V gives CDR1 LNHNV, CDR2 YYDKDF (reference sequence). Trimming shortened V by 1 base and J by 2 bases, and 6 bases separated the two germline ends. The CDR3 consists of 14 residues. CDR3 sequence reads: CATSRVGAYNEQFF. In nucleotides, the CDR3 is TGTGCCACCAGCAGAGTTGGGGCCTACAATGAGCAGTTCTTC.

V and J are TRBV5-5 and TRBJ2-5, with D uncertain. This CDR3 region has 14 residues. Trimming pared 0 bases from V and 9 bases from J, leaving 15 bases between. From germline, CDR1 is SGHKS and CDR2 YYEKEE (reference sequence). CDR3 loop: CASSLARSPRAQYF. The CDR3 nucleotides are TGTGCCAGCAGCTTGGCACGGAGCCCCCGGGCCCAGTACTTC.

J is TRBJ2-3 and V is TRBV6-1, with D possibly being TRBD2 (6 bases). This CDR3 is 15 amino acids long. Trimming pared 1 base from V and 3 bases from J, leaving 11 bases between. Germline V lookup: CDR1 MNHNS, CDR2 SASEGT. This chain's CDR3 is CASSEGGGGTDTQYF. The CDR3 DNA reads as TGTGCCAGCAGTGAAGGGGGTGGGGGGACAGATACGCAGTATTTT.

The rearrangement joins TRBV6-4 to TRBJ2-5, with TRBD2 matching over 10 bases. This CDR3 contains 15 residues. Trimming at V came to 5 bases and at J to 2 bases, leaving 5 bases not matched to a gene. The germline CDR1 and CDR2 sequences are MRHNA and SNTAGT. The DNA of the CDR3 is TGTGCCAGCAGTCCGCTAGCGGGGGCACAAGAGACCCAGTACTTC. Translating it yields CASSPLAGAQETQYF.

The chain combines TRBV6-6 with TRBJ2-1; D possibly corresponds to TRBD1 (6 bases). Germline V gene sequence: CDR1 MNHNY, CDR2 SVGAGI (reference sequence). The CDR3 is 14 residues long. Trimming took off 7 bases at V and 9 bases at J, with 19 bases between the two ends. DNA for the CDR3: TGTGCCAGCACTCACGGCTTTAGACAGGCTGAGCAGTTCTTC. Its protein product is CASTHGFRQAEQFF.

Here the CDR3 reads CASSFGTGAFSGANVLTF. The CDR3 bases are TGTGCCAGCAGCTTCGGGACAGGGGCGTTCTCTGGGGCCAACGTCCTGACTTTC. The genes are TRBV7-4 and TRBJ2-6, with 10 bases identical to TRBD1. Germline V gives CDR1 SGHVT, CDR2 SQSDAQ. This CDR3 is 18 amino acids long. With V trimmed by 3 bases and J by 0 bases, 5 bases remained unmatched.

The DNA for the CDR3 is TGTGCCAGCAGTTCGTACCGGGCGGGGGAAAACATTCAGTACTTC. Amino acids: CASSSYRAGENIQYF. The genes are TRBV12-3 or TRBV12-4 and TRBJ2-4; TRBD2 matches at 7 bases. Unmatched junction bases numbered 8, after V lost 4 bases and J lost 5 bases. The CDR3 length is 15 residues.

The chain carries TRBV24-1 and TRBJ2-7, with D possibly matching TRBD2 (6 bases). This CDR3 contains 13 residues. Germline values: CDR1 KGHDR, CDR2 SFDVKD. Trimming cost V 4 bases and J 3 bases, with 9 bases left between them. This CDR3 is CATSEGGNYEQYF. Written as DNA, the CDR3 is TGTGCCACCAGTGAAGGAGGGAACTACGAGCAGTACTTC.

J is TRBJ2-1 and V is TRBV12-3 or TRBV12-4; no clear D. The CDR3 is 15 residues long. Trimming stripped 1 base from V and 7 bases from J, with 14 bases between. The CDR3 sequence: CASSLERGSWNEQFF. Written as DNA, the CDR3 is TGTGCCAGCAGTTTAGAGAGAGGATCGTGGAATGAGCAGTTCTTC.

The rearrangement links TRBV19 to TRBJ2-3; the D is unclear. The length of the CDR3 is 15 residues. CDR1 is LNHDA, CDR2 SQIVND, per germline (reference sequence). Trimming took off 3 bases at V and 0 bases at J, with 10 bases between the two ends. The CDR3 DNA is TGTGCCAGTAGTATCCCTGCGGCTAGCACAGATACGCAGTATTTT. It yields the protein CASSIPAASTDTQYF.

The chain employs TRBV13 and TRBJ2-7, with D possibly TRBD1 on 6 matching bases. The CDR3 loop spans 17 amino acids. V was cut by 7 bases and J by 0 bases, with 22 bases left in between. CDR1 is PRHDT, CDR2 FYEKMQ, per germline (reference sequence). Written as DNA, the CDR3 is TGTGCCAGCATCCCGAACATACTACAGGGTCACTCCTACGAGCAGTACTTC. Encoded protein: CASIPNILQGHSYEQYF.

The chain carries TRBV18 and TRBJ2-2; D possibly matches TRBD1 or TRBD2 (5 bases each). V lost 3 bases and J 1 base, leaving 24 bases between the germline ends. CDR3 length: 20 residues. CDR1 KGHSH and CDR2 LQKENI come from the germline V gene. CDR3 bases: TGTGCCAGCTCACCCGGGGACCCCATGACCCCCTTCGGGAACACCGGGGAGCTGTTTTTT. Residues: CASSPGDPMTPFGNTGELFF.

In its sample, this clonotype was seen a few times. The chain links TRBV11-3 to TRBJ2-5; tentatively, D is TRBD2 (7 bases). This CDR3 has 16 residues. Germline V gives CDR1 SGHNT, CDR2 YENEEA. V gave up 3 bases and J gave up 1 base, with 15 bases separating them. The CDR3 protein is CASSFLGGGFQETQYF. CDR3 bases: TGTGCCAGCAGCTTTCTAGGGGGAGGGTTCCAAGAGACCCAGTACTTC.

The chain joins TRBV29-1 to TRBJ1-2, with a weak D call TRBD1 (6 bases). This CDR3 is 12 amino acids long. Deletions cut 6 bases from V and 5 bases from J, with 13 bases between. Germline-derived CDR1 and CDR2 are SQVTM and ANQGSEA. CDR3 region: CSVDLTGYGYTF. The CDR3, as DNA: TGCAGCGTGGACTTGACAGGATATGGCTACACCTTC.

This clonotype appeared once. This chain links TRBV12-3 or TRBV12-4 with TRBJ2-7; 9 bases are a match to TRBD2. This CDR3 has 14 amino acids. After removal of 3 bases from V and 1 base from J, the junction contained 1 base not matched to a gene. The CDR3 is CASSFLAGSYEQYF. In DNA, the CDR3 is TGTGCCAGCAGTTTCCTAGCGGGGTCCTACGAGCAGTACTTC.

About this clonotype itself: Relative to the germline gene, one junction end is altered; a read error may explain this. V usage is TRBV29-1 and J usage is TRBJ2-5; TRBD2 might be the D (5 bases). Per the germline V gene, CDR1 is SQVTM and CDR2 is ANQGSEA. The CDR3 contains 12 residues. DNA of the CDR3: TGCAGCCGCCTTGTGGGAGAAGAGTCCCAGTACTTC. Translated, it gives CSRLVGEESQYF. The full variable domain, completed using reference TRBV29-1 and TRBJ2-5, is SAVISQKPSRDICQRGTSLTIQCQVDSQVTMMFWYRQQPGQSLTLIATANQGSEATYESGFVIDKFPISRPNLTFSTLTVSNMSPEDSSIYLCSRLVGEESQYFGPGTRLLVL.

The CDR3 region has the DNA TGCAGCGTTGAAGATCGTAACAGGGGGAAGGATGGCTACACCTTC. As protein: CSVEDRNRGKDGYTF. The chain is built from TRBV29-1 and TRBJ1-2; 8 positions agree with TRBD1. Germline V gives CDR1 SQVTM, CDR2 ANQGSEA. V lost 0 bases, J lost 6 bases, and 9 bases stayed unmatched. The CDR3 extends over 15 amino acids. Full variable domain (rest looked up from reference TRBV29-1 and TRBJ1-2): SAVISQKPSRDICQRGTSLTIQCQVDSQVTMMFWYRQQPGQSLTLIATANQGSEATYESGFVIDKFPISRPNLTFSTLTVSNMSPEDSSIYLCSVEDRNRGKDGYTFGSGTRLTVV.

As for this clonotype: Its ends do not fully match the called genes, so a read error is possible. The chain is built from TRBV27 and TRBJ2-7; the match to TRBD1 covers 9 bases. The germline V gene encodes CDR1 MNHEY and CDR2 SMNVEV (reference sequence). This CDR3 comprises 16 residues. The chain's CDR3 is CASRLSPGTGISTSWF. CDR3 coding DNA: TGTGCCAGCAGACTCAGCCCCGGGACAGGGATTTCAACGTCGTGGTTC.

CDR3 nucleotides: TGTGCCAGCAGTTACTTAAATGAGCGCAACACCATATATTTT. It yields the protein CASSYLNERNTIYF. This chain joins TRBV6-6 and TRBJ1-3; no firm D call. The V and J ends lost 1 base and 7 bases respectively, with 11 bases between them. The CDR3 is 14 residues long. Per germline, CDR1 MNHNY and CDR2 SVGAGI (reference sequence).

Here the CDR3 reads CASSTTGINYGYTF. The CDR3 nucleotides are TGTGCCAGTAGTACCACAGGGATTAACTATGGCTACACCTTC. The V and J genes are TRBV19 and TRBJ1-2; TRBD1 might be the D (6 bases). In germline, CDR1 is LNHDA, CDR2 SQIVND (reference sequence). The CDR3 covers 14 residues. V lost 4 bases and J 1 base, leaving 10 bases between the germline ends. Together with reference TRBV19 and TRBJ1-2, the CDR3 gives the full variable domain: DGGITQSPKYLFRKEGQNVTLSCEQNLNHDAMYWYRQDPGQGLRLIYYSQIVNDFQKGDIAEGYSVSREKKESFPLTVTSAQKNPTAFYLCASSTTGINYGYTFGSGTRLTVV.

This clonotype was counted only a few times. The chain couples TRBV6-5 to TRBJ2-1, with 13 positions matching TRBD2. This CDR3 spans 16 amino acids. Germline-derived CDR1 and CDR2 are MNHEY and SVGAGI. V dropped 3 bases and J dropped 8; count of bases not matched to a gene: 7. As DNA, the CDR3 is TGTGCCAGCAGTTATGCACTAGCGGGAGGGCCCGATGAGCAGTTCTTC. This gives the protein CASSYALAGGPDEQFF.

As concerns this clonotype: A read error may be the cause here, since a much bigger clone is one base away. The genes are TRBV11-3 and TRBJ2-5; the D is unclear. Trimming left V 4 bases short and J 5 bases short, with 11 bases between. This CDR3 contains 13 residues. Germline CDR1 SGHNT, CDR2 YENEEA. CDR3 residues: CASSSQCRETQYF. CDR3 bases: TGTGCCAGCAGCTCACAGTGCAGGGAGACCCAGTACTTC.

The rearrangement joins TRBV13 to TRBJ2-1, with 13 bases identical to TRBD2. Germline CDR1 PRHDT, CDR2 FYEKMQ (reference sequence). The CDR3 runs 16 residues. J lost 8 bases, V lost 5 bases, and 9 bases had no gene match. In nucleotides, the CDR3 is TGTGCCAGCAGCGCACGACTAGCGGGAGGAAGCGATGAGCAGTTCTTC. Its protein product is CASSARLAGGSDEQFF.